These 14 T cell receptor beta chains were all obtained from the same sample, sequenced in a study of T cells in Graves' hyperthyroidism and ophthalmopathy. Amplification of TCR beta CDR3 regions was performed using RNA transcripts as template. HTBI primers were used for first-round RT-PCR of the TCR CDR3. MiXCR, run by TCRdb on the multiplex PCR reads, gives a single entry per CDR3 protein. This sample has about 400,000 distinct CDR3 sequences; about 15% occur once, and the top ten carry less than 35%. Sequenced: blood. These receptors were taken from a woman in her thirties with Graves' hyperthyroidism.

The gene calls are TRBV19 and TRBJ1-3, with D uncertain. CDR3 length equals 15 residues. Trimming pared 5 bases from V and 0 bases from J, leaving 11 bases between. CDR1 and CDR2 (germline): LNHDA, SQIVND (reference sequence). The CDR3 coding sequence is TGTGCCAGTAGTCCCCGCTCGACCTCTGGAAACACCATATATTTT. Its protein is CASSPRSTSGNTIYF.

This clonotype showed up just a few times. The CDR3 DNA follows: TGTGCCAGCAGCTGGACGAGCGGGAGTCCCACAGATACGCAGTATTTT. The encoded protein is CASSWTSGSPTDTQYF. V is TRBV5-5 and J is TRBJ2-3, with TRBD2 matching 8 bases. The CDR3 has 16 residues. The V segment lost 3 bases and the J segment 2 bases; nucleotides outside the gene matches: 8. Germline lookup yields CDR1 SGHKS and CDR2 YYEKEE (reference sequence).

V and J are TRBV5-8 and TRBJ2-2; D is unclear. The germline V and J ends were trimmed by 5 bases and 0 bases, with 11 bases remaining between them. Germline V lookup: CDR1 SGHTS, CDR2 YDEGEE. The CDR3 is 15 residues long. The CDR3 is CASSRAHANTGELFF. The CDR3 bases are TGTGCCAGCAGTCGGGCACACGCGAACACCGGGGAGCTGTTTTTT.

At least ten counts were recorded for this clonotype. The gene calls are TRBV20-1 and TRBJ2-5, with 9 bases fitting TRBD2. The V gene's germline CDR1 is DFQATT and CDR2 SNEGSKA (reference sequence). This CDR3 spans 15 amino acids. V dropped 0 bases and J dropped 5; count of bases not matched to a gene: 7. The chain's CDR3 is CSARDLAGGPETQYF. In DNA form, the CDR3 reads TGCAGTGCTAGAGATCTGGCGGGAGGGCCGGAGACCCAGTACTTC.

Remarks on this clonotype: The junction does not match germline at one end; this may be a read error. The chain has TRBV20-1 and TRBJ2-4, with 8 bases fitting TRBD1. The CDR3 has 18 residues. Germline V CDR1 and CDR2: DFQATT, SNEGSKA (reference sequence). CDR3 coding DNA: TGCAGTGCTCTCTCCTCCCCTACGACAGGGGTGGCCAAAAGCATTCAGTACTTC. This gives the protein CSALSSPTTGVAKSIQYF.

This clonotype occurred many times. The CDR3 loop is CASSIQNRELFF. The DNA for the CDR3 is TGTGCCAGCAGTATCCAGAACCGGGAGCTGTTTTTT. The rearrangement joins TRBV2 to TRBJ2-2; D is ambiguous. CDR3 size: 12 residues. Trimming removed 5 bases from V and 9 bases from J, with 10 bases in between. CDR1 is SNHLY and CDR2 is FYNNEI in the germline V gene.

In this sample, this clonotype turned up many times. The chain couples TRBV11-2 to TRBJ2-3, with TRBD2 as a possible D gene (5 bases). V dropped 5 bases and J dropped 0 bases, with 9 bases sitting between them. Germline CDR1 is SGHAT and CDR2 is FQNNGV. The CDR3 has 14 amino acids. CDR3 residues: CASSRGVSTDTQYF. CDR3 coding DNA: TGTGCCAGCAGCCGGGGAGTCAGCACAGATACGCAGTATTTT.

This clonotype was seen a handful of times. This chain links TRBV7-9 with TRBJ2-1; 9 positions agree with TRBD2. Trimming cost V 2 bases and J 8 bases; bases outside gene matches: 10. Germline CDR1 SEHNR, CDR2 FQNEAQ (reference sequence). The CDR3 has 16 amino acids. Written as DNA, the CDR3 is TGTGCCAGCAGCTTAATCCGCGGGGGGGGGTGGGATGAGCAGTTCTTC. Translation gives CASSLIRGGGWDEQFF.

This clonotype was recorded at least ten times. The chain carries TRBV15 and TRBJ1-2; possible D gene TRBD1, 6 bases. V lost 0 bases, J lost 2 bases, and 7 bases lay in between. Germline values: CDR1 LNHNV, CDR2 YYDKDF (reference sequence). The CDR3 consists of 14 residues. The CDR3 nucleotides are TGTGCCACCAGCAGAGAAACAGGGAACTATGGCTACACCTTC. Amino acid sequence: CATSRETGNYGYTF.

At least ten counts were recorded for this clonotype. The CDR3 sequence: CASSPNREGRKLFF. The DNA for the CDR3 is TGTGCCAGCAGTCCTAACAGGGAGGGGAGGAAACTGTTTTTT. V and J are TRBV27 and TRBJ1-4; tentatively, D is TRBD1 (6 bases). CDR1 and CDR2 (germline): MNHEY, SMNVEV (reference sequence). Trimming took 5 bases from V and 11 from J, leaving 18 bases between them. This CDR3 has 14 amino acids.

This clonotype was observed at least ten times. The rearrangement links TRBV5-5 to TRBJ1-5, with D unresolved. V lost 3 bases to trimming and J lost 3 bases, with 10 bases between them. This CDR3 is 14 amino acids long. Germline CDR1 is SGHKS and CDR2 is YYEKEE (reference sequence). The CDR3 region has the DNA TGTGCCAGCAGCTGGGCGGGGAACAATCAGCCCCAGCATTTT. Translated, it gives CASSWAGNNQPQHF.

This clonotype was observed at least ten times. The CDR3 reads CASSSDRHTEAFF. The DNA of the CDR3 is TGTGCCAGCAGTTCCGACAGACACACTGAAGCTTTCTTT. V gene TRBV12-3 or TRBV12-4 combines with J gene TRBJ1-1; a possible D gene is TRBD1 (5 bases). CDR3 length: 13 amino acids. V lost 4 bases, J lost 3 bases, and 9 bases lay in between.

This clonotype was counted only a few times. The chain links TRBV14 to TRBJ2-1; TRBD2 aligns across 10 bases. Germline values: CDR1 SGHDN, CDR2 FVKESK. This CDR3 spans 17 amino acids. The V gene end was trimmed by 2 bases and the J gene end by 2 bases; junction bases not matched to a gene: 6. CDR3 DNA sequence: TGTGCCAGCAGCCAACAACTAGCGGGGCCTACCTACAATGAGCAGTTCTTC. Encoded protein: CASSQQLAGPTYNEQFF.

This clonotype was counted at least ten times. The gene calls are TRBV20-1 and TRBJ2-3, with 9 nucleotides matching TRBD2. The CDR3 is made up of 17 amino acids. Trimming cost V 5 bases and J 1 base; bases outside gene matches: 13. Germline V lookup: CDR1 DFQATT, CDR2 SNEGSKA (reference sequence). The CDR3 is CSAPPAGTSPRTDTQYF. The CDR3 coding sequence is TGCAGTGCTCCCCCTGCCGGGACTAGCCCCCGCACAGATACGCAGTATTTT.